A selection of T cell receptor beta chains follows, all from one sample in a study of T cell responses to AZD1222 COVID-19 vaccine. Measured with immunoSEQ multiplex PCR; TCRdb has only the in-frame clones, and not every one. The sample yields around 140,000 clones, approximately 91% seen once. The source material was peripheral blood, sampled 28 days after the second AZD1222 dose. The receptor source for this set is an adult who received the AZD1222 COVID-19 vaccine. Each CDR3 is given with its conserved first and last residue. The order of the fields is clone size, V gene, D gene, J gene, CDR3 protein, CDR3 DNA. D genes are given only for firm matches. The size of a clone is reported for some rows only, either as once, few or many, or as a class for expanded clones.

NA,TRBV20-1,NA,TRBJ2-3,CSASILAQTTDTQYF,TGCAGTGCTAGTATCCTAGCGCAAACCACAGATACGCAGTATTTT
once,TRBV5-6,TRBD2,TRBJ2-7,CASSLGYSGGEQYF,TGTGCCAGCAGCTTGGGGTACTCCGGGGGGGAGCAGTACTTC
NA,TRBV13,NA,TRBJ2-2,CASSFRVGVGELFF,TGTGCCAGCAGCTTCAGAGTGGGGGTCGGGGAGCTGTTTTTT
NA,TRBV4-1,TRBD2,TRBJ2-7,CASSQGLLAGSYEQYF,TGCGCCAGCAGCCAAGGGTTGCTAGCGGGATCCTACGAGCAGTACTTC
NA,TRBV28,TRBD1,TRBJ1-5,CASNRGPNQPQHF,TGTGCCAGCAATAGGGGGCCAAATCAGCCCCAGCATTTT
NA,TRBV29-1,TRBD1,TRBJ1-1,CSVVTGLLEAFF,TGCAGCGTAGTGACAGGGCTACTTGAAGCTTTCTTT
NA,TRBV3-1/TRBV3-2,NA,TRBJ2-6,CASSQDYSGANVLTF,TGTGCCAGCAGCCAAGACTACTCTGGGGCCAACGTCCTGACTTTC
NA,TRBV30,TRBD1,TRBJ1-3,CAWSITGGRNTIYF,TGTGCCTGGAGTATCACAGGGGGCAGAAACACCATATATTTT
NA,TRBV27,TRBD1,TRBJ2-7,CAPGQGPYEQYF,TGTGCCCCGGGACAGGGACCCTACGAGCAGTACTTC
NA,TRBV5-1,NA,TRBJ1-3,CASSLAPGHPVSGNTIYF,TGCGCCAGCAGCTTGGCCCCGGGGCATCCCGTCTCTGGAAACACCATATATTTT
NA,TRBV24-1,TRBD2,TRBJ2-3,CATSEASGMADTQYF,TGTGCCACCAGTGAGGCTAGCGGGATGGCAGATACGCAGTATTTT
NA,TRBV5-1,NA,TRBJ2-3,CASSSRESTDTQYF,TGCGCCAGCAGCTCACGGGAGAGCACAGATACGCAGTATTTT
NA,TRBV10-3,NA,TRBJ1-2,CAISEQGLGGYTF,TGTGCCATCAGCGAGCAGGGCTTGGGAGGCTACACCTTC
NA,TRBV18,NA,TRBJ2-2,CASSPKFGELFF,TGTGCCAGCTCACCCAAGTTCGGGGAGCTGTTTTTT
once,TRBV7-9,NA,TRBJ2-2,CASSYIPGELFF,TGTGCCAGCAGCTACATACCCGGGGAGCTGTTTTTT
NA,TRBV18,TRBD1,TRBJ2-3,CASSPPDRTGTDTQYF,TGTGCCAGCTCACCACCGGACAGGACCGGCACAGATACGCAGTATTTT
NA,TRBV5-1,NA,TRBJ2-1,CASSLAPAGASYNEQFF,TGCGCCAGCAGCTTGGCCCCAGCAGGGGCGTCCTACAATGAGCAGTTCTTC
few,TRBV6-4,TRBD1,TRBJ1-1,CASWGQGRNTEAFF,TGTGCCAGCTGGGGACAGGGAAGGAACACTGAAGCTTTCTTT
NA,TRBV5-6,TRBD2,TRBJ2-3,CASSLWEGPTDTQYF,TGTGCCAGCAGCTTGTGGGAGGGGCCCACAGATACGCAGTATTTT
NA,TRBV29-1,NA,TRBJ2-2,CSVEGGFQGGELFF,TGCAGCGTCGAGGGAGGTTTTCAAGGCGGGGAGCTGTTTTTT
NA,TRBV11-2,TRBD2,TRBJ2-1,CASSSTLAGGYKNEQFF,TGTGCCAGCAGCTCAACACTAGCGGGAGGGTATAAAAATGAGCAGTTCTTC
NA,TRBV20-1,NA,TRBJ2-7,CSAALVHEQYF,TGCAGTGCTGCGCTAGTCCACGAGCAGTACTTC
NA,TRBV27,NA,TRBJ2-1,CASSSRITTGTYNEQFF,TGTGCCAGCAGTTCCCGAATAACCACCGGGACCTACAATGAGCAGTTCTTC
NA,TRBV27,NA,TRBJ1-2,CASSLGGGGNGYTF,TGTGCCAGCAGTTTGGGGGGCGGGGGAAATGGCTACACCTTC
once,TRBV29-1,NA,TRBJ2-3,CSVGPKYTDTQYF,TGCAGCGTTGGACCGAAATACACAGATACGCAGTATTTT
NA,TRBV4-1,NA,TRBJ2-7,CASSQGAGSWEEQYF,TGCGCCAGCAGCCAAGGGGCAGGGAGTTGGGAGGAGCAGTACTTC
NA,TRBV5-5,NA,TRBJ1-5,CASSAGGGNQPQHF,TGTGCCAGCAGCGCGGGGGGTGGCAATCAGCCCCAGCATTTT
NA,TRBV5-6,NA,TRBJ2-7,CASSLGPGSSDEQYF,TGTGCCAGCAGCTTGGGGCCCGGGAGTAGCGACGAGCAGTACTTC
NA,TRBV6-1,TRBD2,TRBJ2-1,CASSAEWTRSGNEQFF,TGTGCCAGCAGTGCAGAGTGGACTAGAAGCGGGAATGAGCAGTTCTTC
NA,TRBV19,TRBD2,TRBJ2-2,CASSSQPTSGRITGELFF,TGTGCCAGTAGTTCCCAACCCACTAGCGGGAGGATCACCGGGGAGCTGTTTTTT
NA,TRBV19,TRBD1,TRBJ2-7,CASSPLTDRGQGEQYF,TGTGCCAGTAGTCCCCTCACCGACAGGGGGCAAGGTGAGCAGTACTTC
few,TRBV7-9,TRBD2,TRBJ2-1,CASSSNPLAGGPRNEQFF,TGTGCCAGCAGCTCAAATCCCTTAGCGGGAGGGCCTAGAAATGAGCAGTTCTTC
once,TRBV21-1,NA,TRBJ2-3,CASSPDRAAGEGTDTQYF,TGTGCCAGCAGCCCCGACAGGGCAGCGGGAGAAGGAACAGATACGCAGTATTTT
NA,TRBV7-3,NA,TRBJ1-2,CASSLGVNYGYTF,TGTGCCAGCAGCTTAGGGGTAAACTATGGCTACACCTTC
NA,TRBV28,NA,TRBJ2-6,CASSFLDGSGANVLTF,TGTGCCAGCAGTTTCCTGGACGGCTCTGGGGCCAACGTCCTGACTTTC
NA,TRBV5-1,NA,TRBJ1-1,CASSETWGEAFF,TGCGCCAGCAGCGAAACATGGGGTGAAGCTTTCTTT
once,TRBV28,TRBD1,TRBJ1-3,CASSPTGGSTIYF,TGTGCCAGCAGTCCCACAGGGGGTAGCACCATATATTTT
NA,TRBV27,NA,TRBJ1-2,CASSLLAGLNYGYTF,TGTGCCAGCAGTTTACTCGCCGGCCTTAACTATGGCTACACCTTC
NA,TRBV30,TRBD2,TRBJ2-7,CAWSGGETYEQYF,TGTGCCTGGAGCGGGGGGGAAACCTACGAGCAGTACTTC
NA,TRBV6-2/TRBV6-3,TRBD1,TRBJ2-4,CASSYGDRGNIQYF,TGTGCCAGCAGTTACGGAGACAGGGGAAACATTCAGTACTTC
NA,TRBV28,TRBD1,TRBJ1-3,CASSFGTGYTSGNTIYF,TGTGCCAGCAGTTTCGGGACAGGCTATACTTCCGGAAACACCATATATTTT
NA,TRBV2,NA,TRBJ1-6,CASSGVGQGSPLHF,TGTGCCAGCAGTGGGGTCGGGCAGGGGTCACCCCTCCACTTT
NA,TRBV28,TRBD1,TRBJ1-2,CASIQGAGYGYTF,TGTGCCAGCATTCAGGGGGCCGGGTATGGCTACACCTTC
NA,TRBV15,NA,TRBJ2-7,CATSRTTGYEQYF,TGTGCCACCAGCAGAACCACAGGATACGAGCAGTACTTC
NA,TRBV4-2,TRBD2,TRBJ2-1,CASSRPRTSGSRSNEQFF,TGTGCCAGCAGCCGGCCGAGGACTAGCGGGAGTCGAAGCAATGAGCAGTTCTTC
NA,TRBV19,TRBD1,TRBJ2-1,CASGGQGYNEQFF,TGTGCCAGTGGGGGACAGGGGTACAATGAGCAGTTCTTC
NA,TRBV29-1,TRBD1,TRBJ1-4,CSVDRTGTDGRKLFF,TGCAGCGTTGACCGAACCGGGACAGACGGACGAAAACTGTTTTTT
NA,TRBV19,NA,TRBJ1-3,CASRTGRGSGNTIYF,TGTGCCAGCAGGACGGGACGCGGCTCTGGAAACACCATATATTTT
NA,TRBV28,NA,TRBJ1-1,CASSLRGAGTEAFF,TGTGCCAGCAGTTTAAGGGGGGCAGGGACTGAAGCTTTCTTT
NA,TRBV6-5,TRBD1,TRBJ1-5,CASSMKGQGAQPQHF,TGTGCCAGCAGTATGAAGGGACAGGGTGCTCAGCCCCAGCATTTT
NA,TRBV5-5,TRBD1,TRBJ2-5,CASSATGGETQYF,TGTGCCAGCAGCGCGACAGGGGGAGAGACCCAGTACTTC
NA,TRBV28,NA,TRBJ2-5,CASAGYQETQYF,TGTGCCAGCGCAGGGTACCAAGAGACCCAGTACTTC